The sequence of this TCR beta chain was determined in a study of OX40 agonist ivuxolimab in advanced cancers. Study in general: Patients were dosed intravenously with ivuxolimab at 0.01 to 10 mg/kg every 2 weeks.

Only one count was recorded for this clone. Its antigen is not known. Whole-study results and caveats: CD8+ T cells showed, on average, more clonal expansion than CD4+ cells. Still undetermined is the antigen specificity of the expanded peripheral T cells.

The CDR3 has 13 amino acids. Germline CDR1 and CDR2: LNHDA and SQIVND (reference sequence). Trimming cost V 10 bases and J 7 bases; bases outside gene matches: 12. TCRdb's table, derived via immunoSEQ multiplex PCR, lists solely in-frame clones and lacks some. The table records tens of thousands of clones, over 80% of them present only once. The TCR sequence derives from an adult with an advanced solid tumor such as melanoma, head and neck, liver or kidney cancer. The material sequenced was CD4+ or CD8+ T cells sorted from blood, taken in a trial of the OX40 agonist ivuxolimab. The J gene is TRBJ1-2, the V gene TRBV19, with TRBD1 identical over 7 bases. In DNA, the CDR3 is TGTGCCACACGGGACAGCCAAAGGGGTGGCTACACCTTC. Its protein product is CATRDSQRGGYTF. The full variable domain, in which reference TRBV19 and TRBJ1-2 provide the parts outside the CDR3, is DGGITQSPKYLFRKEGQNVTLSCEQNLNHDAMYWYRQDPGQGLRLIYYSQIVNDFQKGDIAEGYSVSREKKESFPLTVTSAQKNPTAFYLCATRDSQRGGYTFGSGTRLTVV.